The next 29 T cell receptor beta chains were all read from a single sample in a study of blood T cell repertoires in COVID-19. Produced via immunoSEQ multiplex PCR; TCRdb's table is partial and in-frame only. Here the sample spans a few hundred thousand clones, approximately 86% being singletons. Source material: PBMCs or T cells enriched from blood (not recorded which). The receptors shown here come from a woman in her thirties or forties with acute COVID-19.

This chain uses TRBV2 with TRBJ2-1; 8 bases match TRBD1. Germline values: CDR1 SNHLY, CDR2 FYNNEI. The J segment lost 8 bases and the V segment lost 6 bases, leaving 6 bases of the junction unmatched. The CDR3 spans 13 residues. The CDR3 spells CASSRQGFDEQFF. The DNA for the CDR3 is TGTGCCAGCAGCAGACAGGGGTTCGATGAGCAGTTCTTC.

The V and J genes are TRBV28 and TRBJ2-1, with TRBD2 identical over 15 bases. This CDR3 is built from 15 residues. From germline, CDR1 is MDHEN and CDR2 SYDVKM. V lost 8 bases and J lost 9; bases outside the gene matches: 8. In DNA form, the CDR3 reads TGTGCCAGCCTAAGGACTAGCGGGAGGGGAGGTGAGCAGTTCTTC. Encoded protein: CASLRTSGRGGEQFF. Filled out from reference TRBV28 and TRBJ2-1, the complete variable domain reads DVKVTQSSRYLVKRTGEKVFLECVQDMDHENMFWYRQDPGLGLRLIYFSYDVKMKEKGDIPEGYSVSREKKERFSLILESASTNQTSMYLCASLRTSGRGGEQFFGPGTRLTVL.

The chain recombines TRBV2 with TRBJ1-6, with D uncertain. The CDR3 loop spans 14 amino acids. Per germline, CDR1 SNHLY and CDR2 FYNNEI. Trimming took 0 bases from V and 6 from J, leaving 6 bases between them. CDR3 region: CASSEARINSPLHF. In nucleotides, the CDR3 is TGTGCCAGCAGTGAAGCGCGAATTAATTCACCCCTCCACTTT.

This chain links TRBV19 with TRBJ2-1; TRBD2 aligns across 9 bases. From germline, CDR1 is LNHDA and CDR2 SQIVND (reference sequence). The CDR3 has 14 residues. V lost 3 bases and J lost 6; bases outside the gene matches: 3. CDR3 sequence (DNA): TGTGCCAGTAGTATGCTAGCGGGAAGCAATGAGCAGTTCTTC. Its protein product is CASSMLAGSNEQFF.

The gene calls are TRBV27 and TRBJ1-2, with TRBD1 matching over 7 bases. The V and J ends lost 6 bases and 4 bases, in that order; junction bases with no gene match: 8. The length of the CDR3 is 14 residues. Germline V CDR1 and CDR2: MNHEY, SMNVEV (reference sequence). In nucleotides, the CDR3 is TGTGCCAGCAGCCTCATAGGGGGCTCCTATGGCTACACCTTC. Encoded protein: CASSLIGGSYGYTF.

The genes are TRBV9 and TRBJ2-3; D gene uncertain. V lost 0 bases and J 3 bases, leaving 8 bases between the germline ends. The V gene's germline CDR1 is SGDLS and CDR2 YYNGEE. The CDR3 spans 14 residues. The CDR3 spells CASSVVERTDTQYF. In DNA form, the CDR3 reads TGTGCCAGCAGCGTAGTGGAGAGGACAGATACGCAGTATTTT. Based on the CDR3 plus reference TRBV9 and TRBJ2-3, the full variable domain is DSGVTQTPKHLITATGQRVTLRCSPRSGDLSVYWYQQSLDQGLQFLIQYYNGEERAKGNILERFSAQQFPDLHSELNLSSLELGDSALYFCASSVVERTDTQYFGPGTRLTVL.

In the case of this clone: In the same sample, other DNA sequences code for this CDR3. The CDR3 sequence: CASSSTVNTEAFF. CDR3 DNA sequence: TGTGCCAGCTCCTCGACAGTGAACACTGAAGCTTTCTTT. The J gene is TRBJ1-1, the V gene TRBV18, with D perhaps TRBD1 (5 bases). The germline CDR1 and CDR2 sequences are KGHSH and LQKENI. The CDR3 is 13 residues long. V was shortened by 6 bases and J by 0 bases, with 8 bases between the two germline ends.

The rearrangement uses TRBV19 and TRBJ1-1, with D perhaps matching TRBD1 (5 bases). This CDR3 is 16 amino acids long. Germline loops: CDR1 LNHDA, CDR2 SQIVND (reference sequence). V gave up 0 bases and J gave up 5 bases, with 16 bases separating them. This CDR3 is CASSIDIGTGGTEAFF. The CDR3 DNA sequence: TGTGCCAGTAGTATAGATATAGGGACGGGGGGGACTGAAGCTTTCTTT.

This clone was seen only a few times. The CDR3 is CASSYLDRNTEAFF. The DNA for the CDR3 is TGTGCCAGCAGTTACCTAGATCGGAACACTGAAGCTTTCTTT. The chain carries TRBV6-5 and TRBJ1-1; D uncertain. CDR1 is MNHEY and CDR2 is SVGAGI in the germline V gene. The length of the CDR3 is 14 residues. Trimming took off 2 bases at V and 1 base at J, with 8 bases between the two ends.

This clone has only a few counts. The J gene is TRBJ1-2, the V gene TRBV27; 9 nucleotides match TRBD1. After removal of 5 bases from V and 6 bases from J, the junction contained 7 bases not matched to a gene. Germline V gene sequence: CDR1 MNHEY, CDR2 SMNVEV (reference sequence). This CDR3 comprises 14 residues. The CDR3 loop reads CASSLRTGENGYTF. The DNA of the CDR3 is TGTGCCAGCAGTCTTAGGACAGGGGAGAATGGCTACACCTTC.

The V gene is TRBV27, the J gene TRBJ2-5; 11 bases align to TRBD2. V trimming: 4 bases; J trimming: 9 bases; junction bases outside the gene matches: 7. CDR3 size: 14 residues. Germline assignment: CDR1 MNHEY and CDR2 SMNVEV (reference sequence). CDR3 loop: CASSSGLGLAAQYF. CDR3 DNA: TGTGCCAGCAGTTCGGGTCTGGGACTAGCGGCCCAGTACTTC.

The chain employs TRBV5-6 and TRBJ2-7; the match to TRBD2 covers 7 bases. The V gene's germline CDR1 is SGHDT and CDR2 YYEEEE. CDR3 length: 15 amino acids. The J segment lost 6 bases and the V segment lost 5 bases, leaving 14 bases of the junction unmatched. The CDR3 nucleotides read TGTGCCAGCAGGGGGATAGGGAGGGCCGCCAGCGAGCAGTACTTC. Amino acids: CASRGIGRAASEQYF.

The chain uses TRBV2 and TRBJ2-1; a possible D gene is TRBD1 (5 bases). V shed 7 bases and J shed 0 bases, with 13 bases lying between them. Germline lookup yields CDR1 SNHLY and CDR2 FYNNEI. The CDR3 extends over 15 amino acids. The CDR3 sequence is CASIPDRRSYNEQFF. The CDR3 bases are TGTGCCAGCATCCCAGACAGACGCTCCTACAATGAGCAGTTCTTC.

V usage is TRBV9 and J usage is TRBJ2-1, with 7 bases that match TRBD2. V was clipped by 1 base and J by 2 bases; unmatched bases: 6. In germline, CDR1 is SGDLS, CDR2 YYNGEE. The CDR3 contains 16 residues. CDR3 amino acids: CASSVSGISTYNEQFF. CDR3 nucleotides: TGTGCCAGCAGCGTAAGCGGGATATCCACCTACAATGAGCAGTTCTTC.

This CDR3 is CAISGTGVSGYTF. CDR3 coding DNA: TGTGCCATCAGTGGGACAGGGGTTTCTGGCTACACCTTC. The V call is TRBV10-3, the J call TRBJ1-2, with 9 bases fitting TRBD1. The CDR3 totals 13 residues. The germline gives CDR1 ENHRY, CDR2 SYGVKD. The V and J ends lost 4 bases and 7 bases, in that order; junction bases with no gene match: 4.

The CDR3 sequence: CASSVRSLETQYF. The CDR3 DNA sequence: TGTGCCAGCAGTGTGCGGAGTTTAGAGACCCAGTACTTC. The chain uses TRBV2 and TRBJ2-5, with D uncertain. The CDR3 spans 13 residues. The germline V gene encodes CDR1 SNHLY and CDR2 FYNNEI. Trimming took 4 bases from V and 4 from J, leaving 10 bases between them.

This chain connects TRBV11-2 to TRBJ2-7; a possible D gene is TRBD2 (6 bases). With 1 base removed from V and 7 bases from J, the gap between germline ends came to 14 bases. There are 14 residues in the CDR3. Germline V gene lookup returns CDR1 SGHAT and CDR2 FQNNGV. The CDR3 DNA is TGTGCCAGCAGCTTAGGGGGGAGGTGGCTTGAGCAGTACTTC. Translation: CASSLGGRWLEQYF.

The J gene is TRBJ1-2, the V gene TRBV11-2; no clear D gene. V was clipped by 1 base and J by 8 bases, with 11 bases between them. The germline CDR1 and CDR2 sequences are SGHAT and FQNNGV. The CDR3 spans 13 residues. CDR3 in DNA: TGTGCCAGCAGCTTAGGCAGCCCGGGAGGCTACACCTTC. Residues: CASSLGSPGGYTF.

The gene calls are TRBV3-1 (or the pseudogene TRBV3-2) and TRBJ2-1, with D unclear. Trimming shortened V by 1 base and J by 0 bases, and 10 bases separated the two germline ends. Germline V lookup: CDR1 LGHDT, CDR2 YNNKEL (reference sequence). This CDR3 spans 16 amino acids. The CDR3 DNA sequence: TGTGCCAGCAGCCAAGGACCGAGGAGCTCCTACAATGAGCAGTTCTTC. Translation: CASSQGPRSSYNEQFF.

A word on this clone: Other DNA sequences in the sample encode the same CDR3. In nucleotides, the CDR3 is TGTGCCAGCAGCCCAACAGGTTATCAGCCCCAGCATTTT. Amino acid sequence: CASSPTGYQPQHF. The chain employs TRBV28 and TRBJ1-5; a weak D match, TRBD1 (5 bases). Germline CDR1 and CDR2: MDHEN and SYDVKM. V was shortened by 6 bases and J by 5 bases, with 11 bases between the two germline ends. The CDR3 sequence is 13 residues long.

V is TRBV28 and J is TRBJ1-3; D may be TRBD1 (6 bases). The V end lost 4 bases, the J end lost 0 bases, and 10 bases lay between the germline ends. CDR1 MDHEN and CDR2 SYDVKM come from the germline V gene. This CDR3 has 15 amino acids. CDR3 protein: CASSSPDSSGNTIYF. The CDR3 nucleotides are TGTGCCAGCAGTTCCCCGGACAGCTCTGGAAACACCATATATTTT.

The chain has TRBV5-6 and TRBJ2-3; possible D gene TRBD1, 6 bases. Trimming took 1 base from V and 3 from J, leaving 15 bases between them. The germline gives CDR1 SGHDT, CDR2 YYEEEE. The CDR3 is 16 residues long. The CDR3 protein is CASSLRDRFRTDTQYF. CDR3 DNA: TGTGCCAGCAGCTTGAGAGACAGGTTTAGGACAGATACGCAGTATTTT.

In its sample, this clone was seen once. This rearrangement joins TRBV6-2 or TRBV6-3 to TRBJ2-7; possibly TRBD2 for D (6 bases). Germline V gene sequence: CDR1 MNHEY, CDR2 SVGEGT. This CDR3 contains 17 residues. V lost 2 bases and J 6 bases, leaving 23 bases between the germline ends. CDR3 bases: TGTGCCAGCAGTTACCCTGGGGGTAGGTGGGAGGCGGTCGAGCAGTACTTC. This encodes CASSYPGGRWEAVEQYF.

The genes are TRBV19 and TRBJ1-1; 7 bases are a match to TRBD1. CDR1 is LNHDA, CDR2 SQIVND, per germline (reference sequence). The length of the CDR3 is 17 residues. The ends lost 9 bases at V and 3 bases at J; junction bases unmatched: 19. The CDR3 DNA reads TGTGCCAGCGGATCGTTATTAACCAGGGGGTTGGACACTGAAGCTTTCTTT. Translation gives CASGSLLTRGLDTEAFF.

The chain is built from TRBV3-1 (or the pseudogene TRBV3-2) and TRBJ2-3; 7 bases are a match to TRBD2. CDR1 LGHDT and CDR2 YNNKEL come from the germline V gene (reference sequence). V lost 4 bases, J lost 2 bases, and 6 bases stayed unmatched. The CDR3 has 15 amino acids. The CDR3 DNA sequence: TGTGCCAGCAGCCCCCTTAGCGGGCCCACAGATACGCAGTATTTT. Translation: CASSPLSGPTDTQYF.

This clone appeared a few times. The CDR3 bases are TGTGCCAGCAGTGGCCCAGGGAGCGGGAGCTCCTACGAGCAGTACTTC. Protein product: CASSGPGSGSSYEQYF. The chain recombines TRBV28 with TRBJ2-7, with 8 nucleotides matching TRBD2. CDR3 length equals 16 residues. The J segment lost 0 bases and the V segment lost 5 bases, leaving 9 bases of the junction unmatched. Germline loops: CDR1 MDHEN, CDR2 SYDVKM. The variable domain in full, with the rest retrieved from reference TRBV28 and TRBJ2-7, is DVKVTQSSRYLVKRTGEKVFLECVQDMDHENMFWYRQDPGLGLRLIYFSYDVKMKEKGDIPEGYSVSREKKERFSLILESASTNQTSMYLCASSGPGSGSSYEQYFGPGTRLTVT.

A single count supports this clone. The J gene is TRBJ1-2, the V gene TRBV7-8; 9 bases align to TRBD1. CDR3 length: 14 amino acids. The germline V gene encodes CDR1 SGHVS and CDR2 FQNEAQ. The V gene end was trimmed by 5 bases and the J gene end by 7 bases; junction bases not matched to a gene: 8. The CDR3 DNA is TGTGCCAGCAGCCTCGGACAGGGGCGTGCTGGCTACACCTTC. This gives the protein CASSLGQGRAGYTF. The whole variable domain, filled in from reference TRBV7-8 and TRBJ1-2, reads GAGVSQSPRYKVAKRGQDVALRCDPISGHVSLFWYQQALGQGPEFLTYFQNEAQLDKSGLPSDRFFAERPEGSVSTLKIQRTQQEDSAVYLCASSLGQGRAGYTFGSGTRLTVV.

J is TRBJ2-1 and V is TRBV27; the match to TRBD2 covers 9 bases. The CDR3 is 15 residues long. CDR1 is MNHEY, CDR2 SMNVEV, per germline (reference sequence). V lost 2 bases, J lost 5 bases, and 4 bases stayed unmatched. The CDR3 sequence: CASSLGAGGDNEQFF. The CDR3 DNA reads TGTGCCAGCAGTTTAGGGGCGGGAGGGGACAATGAGCAGTTCTTC.

The table lists this clone with a few counts. The rearrangement joins TRBV4-2 to TRBJ2-5; a weak D match, TRBD1 (5 bases). The CDR3 covers 14 residues. CDR1 is LGHNA, CDR2 YNFKEQ, per germline. The V end was cut by 1 base, the J end by 5 bases, with 11 bases between. This chain's CDR3 is CASSQGAGRETQYF. The CDR3 nucleotides are TGTGCCAGCAGCCAAGGTGCAGGGCGGGAGACCCAGTACTTC.